This entry describes one TCR beta chain. Its antigen is undetermined. The sample originates from a study of beta chain features in type 1 diabetes. Study overall: Similarity in age, gender and cell yields was seen between patients and healthy donors.

Study-level findings and limits: Researchers report that Type 1 diabetes patients had moderately but significantly shorter TCRB CDR3s across all four CD4+ subsets. Type 1 diabetes patients had fewer VDJ junction insertions and more deletions.

Cells sorted by CD45RO/CCR7/CD25/CD127/CD95/CD27 comprised CD4+ naive, central memory, regulatory and stem cell-like memory cells. Each sorted fraction was over 98% pure. V was trimmed by 4 bases and J by 4 bases, leaving 10 bases between them. CDR3 length: 13 amino acids. CDR1 ENHRY and CDR2 SYGVKD come from the germline V gene. Every isolated RNA sample was fully reverse transcribed, so sequencing captured expressed TCRB transcripts. TCRdb's table, derived via immunoSEQ multiplex PCR, lists solely in-frame clones and lacks some. This repertoire shows some 70,000 clones, roughly half found once; its top ten account for 0.7%.

The TCR comes from a man aged 25 to 45 with type 1 diabetes. Sequenced material: central memory CD4+ T cells from blood. The chain couples TRBV10-3 to TRBJ2-5; tentative D call: TRBD1 (5 bases). The CDR3 coding sequence is TGTGCCATCAGTGGGACCACAGGAGAGACCCAGTACTTC. Amino acids: CAISGTTGETQYF.